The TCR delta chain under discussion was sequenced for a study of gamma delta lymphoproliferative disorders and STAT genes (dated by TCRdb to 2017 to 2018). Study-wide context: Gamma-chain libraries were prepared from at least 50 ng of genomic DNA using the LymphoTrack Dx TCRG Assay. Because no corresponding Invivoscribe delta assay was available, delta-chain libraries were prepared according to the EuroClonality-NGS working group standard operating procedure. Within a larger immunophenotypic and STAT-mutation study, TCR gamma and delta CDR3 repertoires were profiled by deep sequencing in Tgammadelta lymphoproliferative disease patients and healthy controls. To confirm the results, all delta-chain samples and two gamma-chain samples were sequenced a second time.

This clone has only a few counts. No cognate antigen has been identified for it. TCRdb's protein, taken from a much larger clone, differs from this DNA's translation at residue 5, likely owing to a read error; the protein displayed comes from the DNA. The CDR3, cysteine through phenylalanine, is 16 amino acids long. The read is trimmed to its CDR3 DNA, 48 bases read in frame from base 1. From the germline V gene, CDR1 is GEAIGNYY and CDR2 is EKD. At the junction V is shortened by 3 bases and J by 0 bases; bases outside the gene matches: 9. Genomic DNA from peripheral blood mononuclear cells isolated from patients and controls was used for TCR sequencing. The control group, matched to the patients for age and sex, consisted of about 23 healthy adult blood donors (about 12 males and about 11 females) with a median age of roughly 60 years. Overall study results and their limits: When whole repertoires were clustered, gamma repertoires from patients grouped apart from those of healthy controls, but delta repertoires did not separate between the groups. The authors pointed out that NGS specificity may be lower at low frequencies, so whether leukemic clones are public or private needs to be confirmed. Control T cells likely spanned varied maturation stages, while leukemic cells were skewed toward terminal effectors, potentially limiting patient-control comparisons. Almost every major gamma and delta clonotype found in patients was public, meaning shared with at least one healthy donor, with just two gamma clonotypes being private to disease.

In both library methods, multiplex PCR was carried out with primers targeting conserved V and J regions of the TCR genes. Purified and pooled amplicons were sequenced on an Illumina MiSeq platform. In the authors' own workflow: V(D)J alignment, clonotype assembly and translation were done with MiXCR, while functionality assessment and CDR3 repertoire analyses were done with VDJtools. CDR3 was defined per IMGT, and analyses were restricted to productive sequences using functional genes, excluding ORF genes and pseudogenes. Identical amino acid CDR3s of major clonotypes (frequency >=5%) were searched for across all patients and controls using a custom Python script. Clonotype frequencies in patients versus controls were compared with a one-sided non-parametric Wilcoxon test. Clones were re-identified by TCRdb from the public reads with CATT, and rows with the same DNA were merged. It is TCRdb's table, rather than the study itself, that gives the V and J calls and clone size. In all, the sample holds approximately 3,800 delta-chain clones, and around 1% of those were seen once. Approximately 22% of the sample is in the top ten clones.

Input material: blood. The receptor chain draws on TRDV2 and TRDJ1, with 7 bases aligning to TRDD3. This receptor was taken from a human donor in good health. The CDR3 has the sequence CACDALGSVYTDKLIF. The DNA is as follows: TGTGCCTGTGACGCACTGGGGAGCGTGTACACCGATAAACTCATCTTT.